Described below is a single TCR beta chain sequence and its context. No cognate antigen has been identified for it. Nothing much larger sits one base from this clone, and base qualities are not available. The CDR3 regions of human TCRbeta chains were subjected to immunosequencing. Per the source publication's procedure: Repertoire TCRs were checked for matches against a reference library of SARS-CoV-2-specific TCRs that had been generated using the MIRA antigen-specificity platform. Breadth was defined as the fraction of unique TCRs that were SARS-CoV-2-associated. Depth was defined as the fraction of total T cells that were SARS-CoV-2-associated. Using the MIRA data, every spike-specific TCR was mapped to the spike region that the TCR reacted to and assigned to either a CD4 or a CD8 class. Log10-transformed breadth and depth values were compared by one-way ANOVA with Sidak's multiple comparisons tests. Not all clones reach the TCRdb copy of this immuneACCESS table, which keeps in-frame sequences only. Checked studies attribute under half of the gap to unresolved V genes and leave the rest unexplained. The D gene and trimming were derived from the DNA, and the V and J assignments and clone size from that table. For this sample there are some 150,000 clones; 90% appear just once. 3.5% to 4.5% of the sample is taken by the ten largest.

The data were taken from a study of T cell responses to AZD1222 COVID-19 vaccine (dated by TCRdb to about 2021). About the study as a whole: A total of under 250 trial participants underwent TCR sequencing, of whom under 220 had received two doses of AZD1222 and around 25 had received two doses of the MenACWY control vaccine. Trial participants were enrolled by age into subgroups of 18-55, 56-69 and 70-plus years, and around 140, 26 and 57 TCR-sequenced participants, respectively, were included in these subgroups. The study at large found these results: Reportedly, close to half of the unique spike-specific TCRs recognized epitopes lying outside the regions that are mutated in the B.1.351 and B.1.1.7 variants. Vaccine-associated CD4 TCRs spanned the whole spike protein, with dominant responses in regions 160-218 and 743-854. Because no day 14 peak-response samples were available, repertoires were characterized only after the peak T cell response. In the small 56-69-year group, the increase in depth fell short of significance, most likely because of low power. After two AZD1222 doses, both the breadth and the depth of spike-specific TCRs were significantly higher than at day 0 and than in MenACWY recipients. Conclusions about previously exposed vaccinees are limited, since just six AZD1222 recipients were seropositive for SARS-CoV-2 at baseline. Most participants were white British and females outnumbered males, and the authors suggested that clonal diversity may have been underestimated.

Taken from cysteine to phenylalanine, the CDR3 has 15 residues. The kept DNA is CDR3 alone, 45 bases in frame from the first base. The junction shows trimming of 5 bases on V and 4 bases on J, and the gene matches do not reach 7 bases of it. The germline V gene encodes CDR1 MNHEY and CDR2 SMNVEV (reference sequence). Explained via the paper, the time point label denotes: about 28 days (+/-7) after the second vaccine dose. The treatment or condition tag for this specimen amounts to: meningococcal conjugate vaccine given as trial control. Vaccinee samples were obtained from the UK trials COV001 and COV002, which included a single-blind randomized controlled phase 2/3 trial of AZD1222 (ChAdOx1 nCoV-19) in healthy adults. For TCRbeta chain sequencing, PBMC samples were collected from trial participants at day 0 and at day 28 after the second dose.

This receptor was obtained from an adult who received the MenACWY meningococcal vaccine as a control. The chain is encoded by TRBV27 joined to TRBJ2-2, and 7 junction bases match TRBD2. The source was peripheral blood, collected 28 days after the second dose of the MenACWY control vaccine. The nucleotides are TGTGCCAGCAGTCCACGGGGGGAGCTCACCGGGGAGCTGTTTTTT. This gives the protein CASSPRGELTGELFF.